This T cell receptor (beta chain) was documented in a study of T cell repertoires in cytomegalovirus infection (dated by TCRdb to about 2019). For the study in its entirety: Donor HLA type was relevant to the analysis, because carriage of CMV infection together with the matching HLA type was indicated by public TCR beta signatures.

These reads were obtained on an Illumina HiSeq 1500. TCRdb took the public reads, trimmed them with fastp at Q25, ran MiXCR for clone calling and kept in-frame beta chains. Each CDR3 protein gets just one entry, which takes the most common genes and DNA from the rows behind it. The sample data list roughly 200,000 distinct CDR3 sequences, and about 18% of these were observed just once. The ten largest clones capture around 27% of the sample. Study-wide conclusions, independent of this receptor: Cumulative frequency of public TCR beta family members discriminated carriers of CMV infection plus the relevant HLA type in this cohort and an independent roughly 350-donor cohort. The ex vivo response was dominated by HLA-C-restricted CMV-specific TCR beta clonotypes, which also provided the single most frequent clonotype in two of eight donors.

Reading from cysteine to phenylalanine, the CDR3 counts 14 amino acids. Left in the record is the CDR3 DNA by itself, 42 bases read in frame from the first base. V lost 7 bases and J lost 4 bases, and the count of bases not matched to a germline gene is 4. Looking up the germline V gene (reference sequence) yields CDR1 DFQATT and CDR2 SNEGSKA. Points on this clonotype: The target of this receptor is not known. One base away there is no much larger clone; base qualities are not given.

This clonotype was sampled from a human donor in good health (CMV status not recorded). Some clones in this sample may be carry-over from other donors' samples. The rearrangement combines TRBV20-1 with TRBJ2-2; TRBD2 aligns with 12 central bases. The material sequenced was CD8+ T cells from PBMCs. The sequenced DNA: TGCAGTGTCGGGACTAGCGGGTTCACCGGGGAGCTGTTTTTT. Its translation reads: CSVGTSGFTGELFF.